This T cell receptor beta chain was recorded in a study of shared clonotypes between healthy human individuals. As for the study in general: Three plates were used per donor for CD4 naive, three for CD4 memory, two for CD8 naive and one for CD8 memory.

V shed 0 bases, J shed 6 bases, and the junction held 11 bases outside the gene matches. The length of the CDR3 is 18 residues. Naive-designated CD8 cells lacked CD45RO, were positively enriched for CCR7, and omitted terminally differentiated effector memory CD45RA+ cells. Repertoires were generated with immunoSEQ multiplex PCR, while TCRdb's copy carries only in-frame clones and drops some. Of roughly 2,000,000 clones in the sample, approximately 94% were seen once. The chain couples TRBV5-3 to TRBJ2-1; 11 bases are a match to TRBD2. TRBV5-3 counts as an open reading frame of uncertain function. The sample taken for sequencing was naive CD8+ T cells sorted from blood. The sequence derives from a man between 18 and 35 years old in good health. CDR3 in amino acids: CARSLAGNTGTSGNEQFF. CDR3 nucleotide sequence: TGTGCCAGAAGCTTGGCCGGGAACACCGGGACTAGCGGCAATGAGCAGTTCTTC.